Listed here are 2 T cell receptor beta chains from one sample, sequenced in a study of T cell clonality in common variable immunodeficiency. TCRdb's copy holds only in-frame clones and misses some; the assay was immunoSEQ multiplex PCR. This sample carries 30,000 to 35,000 clones, none of them present only once. Sequenced sample: peripheral blood mononuclear cells. The origin of the receptors is a person aged 18 to 75 in good health.

About this clone: The CDR3 goes on 3 residues after the read ends, and that part is filled in from the germline J gene. The chain combines TRBV13 with TRBJ1-6; 7 positions match TRBD1. Per germline, CDR1 PRHDT and CDR2 FYEKMQ (reference sequence). Trimming cost V 1 base and J 7 bases; bases outside gene matches: 4. This CDR3 comprises 15 residues. CDR3 DNA, as far as it was read: TGTGCCAGCAGCTTAGAGGGGGCGGGCAATTCACCC. Its translation: CASSLEGAGNSP. In full, the CDR3 reads CASSLEGAGNSPLHF.

In this sample, this clone turned up many times. The read terminates 3 residues ahead of where the CDR3 ends, so the germline J gene completes it. The gene calls are TRBV30 and TRBJ2-2; the D gene is possibly TRBD2 (7 bases). The CDR3 contains 15 residues. Trimming shortened V by 4 bases and J by 5 bases, and 17 bases separated the two germline ends. Germline values: CDR1 GTSNPN, CDR2 SVGIG (reference sequence). The CDR3 bases that were read are TGTGCCTGGACGGGGGGCAGGGGTTGGACCGGGGAG. It yields the protein CAWTGGRGWTGE. From start to end, the CDR3 is CAWTGGRGWTGELFF. Combining the CDR3 with reference TRBV30 and TRBJ2-2 gives the whole variable domain SQTIHQWPATLVQPVGSPLSLECTVEGTSNPNLYWYRQAAGRGLQLLFYSVGIGQISSEVPQNLSASRPQDRQFILSSKKLLLSDSGFYLCAWTGGRGWTGELFFGEGSRLTVL.